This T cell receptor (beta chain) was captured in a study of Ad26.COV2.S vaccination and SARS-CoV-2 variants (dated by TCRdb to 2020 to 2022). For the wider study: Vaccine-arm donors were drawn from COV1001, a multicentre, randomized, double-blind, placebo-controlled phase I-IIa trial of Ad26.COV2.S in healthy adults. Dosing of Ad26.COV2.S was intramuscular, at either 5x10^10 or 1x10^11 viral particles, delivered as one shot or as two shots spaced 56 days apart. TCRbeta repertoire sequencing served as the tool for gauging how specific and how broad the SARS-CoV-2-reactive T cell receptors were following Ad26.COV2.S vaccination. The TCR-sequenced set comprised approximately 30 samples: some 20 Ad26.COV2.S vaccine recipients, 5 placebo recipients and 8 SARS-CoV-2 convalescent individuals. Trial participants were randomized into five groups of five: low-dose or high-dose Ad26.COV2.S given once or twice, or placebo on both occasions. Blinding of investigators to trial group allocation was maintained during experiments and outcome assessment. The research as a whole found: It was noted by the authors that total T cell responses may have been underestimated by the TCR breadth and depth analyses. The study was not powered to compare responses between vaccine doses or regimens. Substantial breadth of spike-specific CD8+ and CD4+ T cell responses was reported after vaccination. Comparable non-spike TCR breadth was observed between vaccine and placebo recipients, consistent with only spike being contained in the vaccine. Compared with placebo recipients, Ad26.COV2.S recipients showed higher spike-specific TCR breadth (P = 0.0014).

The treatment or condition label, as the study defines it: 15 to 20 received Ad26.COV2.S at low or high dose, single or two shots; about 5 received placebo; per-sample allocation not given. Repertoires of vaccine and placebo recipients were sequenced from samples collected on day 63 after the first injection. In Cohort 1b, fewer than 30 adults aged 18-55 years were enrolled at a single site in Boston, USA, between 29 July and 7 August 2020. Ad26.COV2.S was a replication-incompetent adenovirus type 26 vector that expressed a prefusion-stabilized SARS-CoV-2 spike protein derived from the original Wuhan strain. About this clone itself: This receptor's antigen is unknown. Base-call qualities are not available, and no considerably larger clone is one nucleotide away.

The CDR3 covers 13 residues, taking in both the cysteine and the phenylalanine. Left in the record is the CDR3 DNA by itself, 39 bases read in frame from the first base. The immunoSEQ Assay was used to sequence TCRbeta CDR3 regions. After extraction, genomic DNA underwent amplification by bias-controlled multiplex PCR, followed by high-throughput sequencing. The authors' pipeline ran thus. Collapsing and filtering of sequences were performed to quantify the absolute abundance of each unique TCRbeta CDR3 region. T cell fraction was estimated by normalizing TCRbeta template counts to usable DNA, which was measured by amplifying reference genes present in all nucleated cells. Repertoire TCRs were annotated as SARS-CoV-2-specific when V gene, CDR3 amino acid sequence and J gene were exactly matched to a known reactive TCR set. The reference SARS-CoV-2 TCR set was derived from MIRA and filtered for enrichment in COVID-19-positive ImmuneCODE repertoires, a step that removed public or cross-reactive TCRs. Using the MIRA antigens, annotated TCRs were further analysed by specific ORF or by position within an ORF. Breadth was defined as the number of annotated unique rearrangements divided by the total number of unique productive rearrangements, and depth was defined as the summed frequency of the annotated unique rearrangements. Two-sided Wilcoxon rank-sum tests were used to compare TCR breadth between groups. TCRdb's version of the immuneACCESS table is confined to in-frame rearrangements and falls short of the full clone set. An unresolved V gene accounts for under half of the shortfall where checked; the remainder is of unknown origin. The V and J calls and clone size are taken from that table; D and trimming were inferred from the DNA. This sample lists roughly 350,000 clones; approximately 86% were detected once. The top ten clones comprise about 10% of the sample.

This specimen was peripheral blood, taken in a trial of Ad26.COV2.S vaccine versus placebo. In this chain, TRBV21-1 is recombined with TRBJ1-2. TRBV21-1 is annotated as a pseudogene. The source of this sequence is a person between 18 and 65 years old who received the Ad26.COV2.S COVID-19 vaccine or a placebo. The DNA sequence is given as TGTGCCAGCGCGATTCGGTGGAAAAGGGGCTACACCTTC. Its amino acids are CASAIRWKRGYTF.